The 3 T cell receptor beta chains listed next were all sequenced from one sample in a study of response to subunit inactivated influenza vaccine. Each CDR3 protein gets one entry after TCRdb re-called the RT-PCR reads with MiXCR. This table has some 640,000 distinct CDR3 sequences, 14% appearing once. The sequenced sample was PBMCs from blood, obtained 14 to 15 days before vaccination. These receptors were obtained from a man in his forties or fifties who received an inactivated influenza vaccine.

The chain couples TRBV28 to TRBJ1-4, with D unresolved. Germline CDR1 MDHEN, CDR2 SYDVKM. V was shortened by 5 bases and J by 0 bases, with 7 bases between the two germline ends. The CDR3 consists of 14 residues. The CDR3 sequence is CASSTFATNEKLFF. CDR3 coding DNA: TGTGCCAGCAGTACGTTTGCAACTAATGAAAAACTGTTTTTT. The complete variable domain, with remaining parts taken from reference TRBV28 and TRBJ1-4, reads DVKVTQSSRYLVKRTGEKVFLECVQDMDHENMFWYRQDPGLGLRLIYFSYDVKMKEKGDIPEGYSVSREKKERFSLILESASTNQTSMYLCASSTFATNEKLFFGSGTQLSVL.

The V call is TRBV20-1, the J call TRBJ2-2; TRBD2 aligns across 12 bases. The CDR3 totals 22 residues. J lost 0 bases, V lost 0 bases, and 17 bases had no gene match. The germline V gene encodes CDR1 DFQATT and CDR2 SNEGSKA (reference sequence). CDR3 sequence: CSARDSLMESTSGGPNTGELFF. The CDR3 DNA is TGCAGTGCTAGAGATTCCCTGATGGAGTCCACTAGCGGGGGGCCGAACACCGGGGAGCTGTTTTTT.

The rearrangement links TRBV20-1 to TRBJ1-1; TRBD1 is a possible D gene (5 bases). The V gene lost 5 bases and the J gene lost 0 bases, with 13 bases spanning the gap. Germline V gene data show CDR1 as DFQATT and CDR2 as SNEGSKA (reference sequence). The CDR3 consists of 14 residues. CDR3 coding DNA: TGCAGTGCTCTCCCGGGGCTAATGAACACTGAAGCTTTCTTT. Encoded protein: CSALPGLMNTEAFF.